A selection of T cell receptor beta chains follows, all from one sample in a study of T cells in Graves' hyperthyroidism and ophthalmopathy. TCRdb analysed the multiplex PCR reads with MiXCR anew, one entry per CDR3 protein. The sample carries 550,000 to 600,000 distinct CDR3 sequences, 11% to 15% recorded once. The material sequenced was blood. The receptor source for this set is a young woman with Graves' ophthalmopathy. Both conserved end residues are part of each CDR3. Fields, in order: J gene, D gene, clone size, V gene, CDR3 length, CDR3 DNA, CDR3 protein. A D gene is named only where the DNA matches it firmly. Clone size is shown for a subset of rows, as once, few, many or a class of expanded clone.

>TRBJ1-1|TRBD1|NA|TRBV18|13
TGTGCCAGCTCACCCGGACAGGACGCTGAAGCTTTCTTT
CASSPGQDAEAFF
>TRBJ2-2|NA|NA|TRBV12-3/TRBV12-4|12
TGTGCCAGCGGGAAATACACCGGGGAGCTGTTTTTT
CASGKYTGELFF
>TRBJ2-1|NA|many|TRBV10-3|16
TGTGCCATCAGTGCCCTAGCGACAAATAGGAGGGCTGAGCAGTTCTTC
CAISALATNRRAEQFF
>TRBJ1-5|NA|many|TRBV7-9|13
TGTGCCAGCAGCTCGGACAGAGGGCAGCCCCAGCATTTT
CASSSDRGQPQHF
>TRBJ2-1|NA|NA|TRBV14|17
TGTGCCAGCAGCCAAGGGGACTTAGGTCAGAGGGGGAATGAGCAGTTCTTC
CASSQGDLGQRGNEQFF
>TRBJ1-5|NA|NA|TRBV29-1|12
TGCAGCGTTGCAGGGGCCAATCAGCCCCAGCATTTT
CSVAGANQPQHF
>TRBJ2-1|TRBD2|many|TRBV7-2|15
TGTGCCAGCAGCTTAATTAGCGGGAGTCTAAATGAGCAGTTCTTC
CASSLISGSLNEQFF
>TRBJ2-7|NA|many|TRBV6-2/TRBV6-3|12
TGTGCCAGCAGTTATCGGGACTACGAGCAGTACTTC
CASSYRDYEQYF
>TRBJ2-2|TRBD1|few|TRBV15|15
TGTGCCACCAGCGGGAAGCACAGGGGTACCGGGGAGCTGTTTTTT
CATSGKHRGTGELFF
>TRBJ2-1|NA|few|TRBV6-2/TRBV6-3|15
TGTGCCAGCACCCTGGGCCCAAGCTCCTACAATGAGCAGTTCTTC
CASTLGPSSYNEQFF
>TRBJ1-2|TRBD1|many|TRBV5-5|15
TGTGCCAGCAGCTTGGGGACAGGGGGCTACTATGGCTACACCTTC
CASSLGTGGYYGYTF
>TRBJ1-3|NA|few|TRBV12-3/TRBV12-4|16
TGTGCCAGCAGTCCTAGAGTGCAAACCTCTGGAAACACCATATATTTT
CASSPRVQTSGNTIYF
>TRBJ1-5|NA|few|TRBV7-2|16
TGTGCCAGCAGCTTAAACGTGGGCGGCAGCAATCAGCCCCAGCATTTT
CASSLNVGGSNQPQHF
>TRBJ1-3|TRBD1|many|TRBV2|18
TGTGCCAGCAGAGTATCGTCTTCCACAGGGGTTGGTGGAAACACCATATATTTT
CASRVSSSTGVGGNTIYF
>TRBJ1-2|TRBD1|many|TRBV6-2/TRBV6-3|18
TGTGCCAGCAGTTTCGCGTCGCCCGGGACAGGGTTTGGCTATGGCTACACCTTC
CASSFASPGTGFGYGYTF
>TRBJ1-4|NA|once|TRBV6-1|13
TGTGCCAGCAGTCGAGGGGGAAATGAAAAACTGTTTTTT
CASSRGGNEKLFF
>TRBJ2-1|NA|few|TRBV7-2|16
TGCGCCAGCAGCCAAGCCCTCAGCGCCCTCTACAATGAGCAGTTCTTC
CASSQALSALYNEQFF
>TRBJ2-7|NA|many|TRBV27|14
TGTGCCAGCAGTTCAGCGGGTTTCTCCTACGAGCAGTACTTC
CASSSAGFSYEQYF
>TRBJ2-1|NA|many|TRBV2|14
TGTGCCAGCAGAGAACAGAGCTCCTACAATGAGCAGTTCTTC
CASREQSSYNEQFF
>TRBJ2-2|TRBD2|many|TRBV9|15
TGTGCCAGCAGCCTCGGGGGGGAGAACACCGGGGAGCTGTTTTTT
CASSLGGENTGELFF
>TRBJ2-5|TRBD1|few|TRBV7-6|14
TGTGCCAGTTCGACAGGGGCTAACCAAGAGACCCAGTACTTC
CASSTGANQETQYF
>TRBJ2-1|NA|many|TRBV20-1|13
TGCAGTGCTAGAGTGCGGGATAACAATGAGCAGTTCTTC
CSARVRDNNEQFF
>TRBJ1-1|NA|NA|TRBV20-1|15
TGCAGTCCTAAAGGGGTACGAGTCCCGAACACTGAAGCTTTCTTT
CSPKGVRVPNTEAFF
>TRBJ2-7|NA|many|TRBV5-6|14
TGTGCCAGCAGCTTGGTTCAGGGAGCGAACGAGCAGTACTTC
CASSLVQGANEQYF
>TRBJ1-2|TRBD1|NA|TRBV7-2|15
TGTGCCAGCAGCTTAACCGGGACAGGGGGGGATGGCTACACCTTC
CASSLTGTGGDGYTF
>TRBJ2-5|NA|NA|TRBV10-3|14
TGTGCCACGAAAACCGGGGCCCCGGCGGAGACCCAGTACTTC
CATKTGAPAETQYF
>TRBJ2-1|TRBD2|many|TRBV19|15
TGTGCCAGTAGTTCCCTAGCGGGAGGGGGGGATGAGCAGTTCTTC
CASSSLAGGGDEQFF
>TRBJ2-5|TRBD2|NA|TRBV20-1|15
TGCAGTGCTAGAGGGACTAGCGGGAGAGGGGAGACCCAGTACTTC
CSARGTSGRGETQYF
>TRBJ2-7|TRBD2|few|TRBV14|16
TGTGCCAGCAGCTCAGAGGTACTAGCGGGCTCCTACGAGCAGTACTTC
CASSSEVLAGSYEQYF
>TRBJ2-1|TRBD2|many|TRBV19|17
TGTGCCAGTAGTACCACCTTCAGCGGGAGTATCTACAATGAGCAGTTCTTC
CASSTTFSGSIYNEQFF
>TRBJ2-3|NA|many|TRBV2|13
TGTGCCAGCAGTGGGACAGTGACAGATACGCAGTATTTT
CASSGTVTDTQYF
>TRBJ2-2|NA|few|TRBV3-1|15
TGTGCCAGCAGCCAAGTAGGCTGGGACACCGGGGAGCTGTTTTTT
CASSQVGWDTGELFF
>TRBJ2-1|TRBD2|once|TRBV28|16
TGTGCCAGCATCCCCGCCGGCGGGGGGGCCTACAATGAGCAGTTCTTC
CASIPAGGGAYNEQFF
>TRBJ2-1|NA|many|TRBV20-1|14
TGCAGTGCTCCGGGACCCCCTCTTTACAATGAGCAGTTCTTC
CSAPGPPLYNEQFF
>TRBJ2-1|TRBD1|NA|TRBV19|17
TGTGCCAGTTCCGGGACAGGAGTCAGTTATCCTTACAATGAGCAGTTCTTC
CASSGTGVSYPYNEQFF
>TRBJ1-5|NA|many|TRBV7-8|15
TGTGCCAGCAGCCCGGGGGTCCTTAGCAATCAGCCCCAGCATTTT
CASSPGVLSNQPQHF
>TRBJ2-1|TRBD2|many|TRBV18|15
TGTGCCAGCTCACCGAGGGCTAGCGGACAAAATGAGCAGTTCTTC
CASSPRASGQNEQFF
>TRBJ2-7|NA|NA|TRBV4-3|13
TGCGCCAGCAGCCAAGTTGGTATCCACGAGCAGTACTTC
CASSQVGIHEQYF
>TRBJ2-1|TRBD1|NA|TRBV4-1|16
TGCGCCAGCAGCCTTCCCGGACGACAGGGCTACAATGAGCAGTTCTTC
CASSLPGRQGYNEQFF
>TRBJ2-1|TRBD1|many|TRBV2|15
TGTGCCAGCAGGGGCGACAGGGGCTCCTACAATGAGCAGTTCTTC
CASRGDRGSYNEQFF
>TRBJ2-7|TRBD2|NA|TRBV6-2/TRBV6-3|16
TGTGCCAGCAGTTACTCCGGGACTAGCGGGAGGCGGGAGCAGTACTTC
CASSYSGTSGRREQYF
>TRBJ1-3|NA|few|TRBV9|15
TGTGCCAGCAGCGCTCGAGGGACGTCTGGAAACACCATATATTTT
CASSARGTSGNTIYF
>TRBJ1-1|TRBD1|many|TRBV12-3/TRBV12-4|16
TGTGCCAGCAGTTTTAGGCAGGGGGTTTGGAACACTGAAGCTTTCTTT
CASSFRQGVWNTEAFF
>TRBJ1-5|NA|NA|TRBV27|12
TGTGCCACCGGAAGGGTAGGGTTGCCCCAGCATTTT
CATGRVGLPQHF
>TRBJ2-1|NA|many|TRBV5-6|15
TGTGCCAGCAGCTTGACGAGCGGATGGGACAATGAGCAGTTCTTC
CASSLTSGWDNEQFF
>TRBJ2-3|TRBD2|NA|TRBV10-3|14
TGTGCCATCAGTGGGCTAGCGGGGCCAGATACGCAGTATTTT
CAISGLAGPDTQYF
>TRBJ1-2|NA|few|TRBV6-1|14
TGTGCCAGCAGTGAAGCGGCGGGGGTTGGGAGCTACACCTTC
CASSEAAGVGSYTF
>TRBJ2-3|NA|NA|TRBV13|16
TGTGCCAGCAGCTTACGCACGGGACTCCTGCCAGATACGCAGTATTTT
CASSLRTGLLPDTQYF
>TRBJ2-1|NA|many|TRBV20-1|14
TGCAGTGCTATGCGGGAAAGCTCCTACAATGAGCAGTTCTTC
CSAMRESSYNEQFF
>TRBJ2-3|NA|many|TRBV7-8|11
TGTGCCAGCAGCTTAGTCGAGGCGCAGTATTTT
CASSLVEAQYF
>TRBJ2-1|TRBD2|many|TRBV9|15
TGTGCCAGCAGCGAGGGAGGGCGCTCCTACAATGAGCAGTTCTTC
CASSEGGRSYNEQFF